The next 31 T cell receptor beta chains were all read from a single sample in a study of blood T cell repertoires in COVID-19. The table came from immunoSEQ multiplex PCR; TCRdb's copy has only in-frame clones and leaves some out. The sample includes some 200,000 clones, about 85% of them seen just once. Specimen: peripheral blood. These receptors came from a woman older than 75 with acute or convalescent COVID-19.

The rearrangement uses TRBV2 and TRBJ1-5; possible D gene TRBD1, 5 bases. V was clipped by 8 bases and J by 0 bases, with 11 bases between them. Germline V gene data show CDR1 as SNHLY and CDR2 as FYNNEI. This CDR3 comprises 14 residues. CDR3 DNA: TGTGCCAGCCGATGGGGGGATAGCAATCAGCCCCAGCATTTT. It is translated as CASRWGDSNQPQHF.

The rearrangement joins TRBV7-2 to TRBJ2-2; 10 bases map to TRBD2. The CDR3 is made up of 17 amino acids. Germline V gives CDR1 SGHTA, CDR2 FQGNSA. The V gene end was trimmed by 5 bases and the J gene end by 1 base; junction bases not matched to a gene: 7. The CDR3 reads CASSRSPSGGNTGELFF. The CDR3 coding sequence is TGTGCCAGCAGCCGCTCCCCTAGCGGGGGGAACACCGGGGAGCTGTTTTTT.

This clone was recorded a few times. The chain links TRBV5-6 to TRBJ2-3, with D perhaps TRBD2 (5 bases). This CDR3 contains 12 residues. Trimming stripped 1 base from V and 10 bases from J, with 10 bases between. Looked up from germline, CDR1 is SGHDT and CDR2 is YYEEEE. CDR3 in amino acids: CASSLTAGSQYF. In DNA form, the CDR3 reads TGTGCCAGCAGCTTGACGGCGGGCTCGCAGTATTTT.

The chain recombines TRBV7-9 with TRBJ2-7, with 11 bases identical to TRBD1. Trimming at V came to 6 bases and at J to 3 bases, leaving 13 bases not matched to a gene. Germline V CDR1 and CDR2: SEHNR, FQNEAQ (reference sequence). The CDR3 has 17 amino acids. CDR3 DNA: TGTGCCAGCAGTCATTCCGGGACAGGGGGAGGTAGCTACGAGCAGTACTTC. Its translation: CASSHSGTGGGSYEQYF. Variable domain in full (rest from reference TRBV7-9 and TRBJ2-7): DTGVSQNPRHKITKRGQNVTFRCDPISEHNRLYWYRQTLGQGPEFLTYFQNEAQLEKSRLLSDRFSAERPKGSFSTLEIQRTEQGDSAMYLCASSHSGTGGGSYEQYFGPGTRLTVT.

The DNA for the CDR3 is TGCGCCAGCAGCCAGGCCCAGGGCCACGAGCAGTACTTC. Translating it yields CASSQAQGHEQYF. This rearrangement joins TRBV4-3 to TRBJ2-7, with D possibly TRBD1 on 5 matching bases. Trimming shortened V by 3 bases and J by 5 bases, and 11 bases separated the two germline ends. Germline V gene data show CDR1 as LGHNA and CDR2 as YSLEER. The CDR3 loop spans 13 amino acids.

The CDR3 region has the DNA TGTGCCAGCAGTTTCACTAGCGGGAGAGGGGATGAGCAGTTCTTC. Translation: CASSFTSGRGDEQFF. This chain joins TRBV6-2 or TRBV6-3 and TRBJ2-1; 11 positions match TRBD2. The CDR3 is made up of 15 amino acids. The germline CDR1 and CDR2 sequences are MNHEY and SVGEGT. The V gene end was trimmed by 4 bases and the J gene end by 8 bases; junction bases not matched to a gene: 7.

The CDR3 loop reads CASSYGAVGYGNEQYF. CDR3 bases: TGTGCCAGCAGTTACGGGGCAGTTGGTTATGGAAACGAGCAGTACTTC. The J gene is TRBJ2-7, the V gene TRBV6-6; D perhaps matches TRBD1 (5 bases). The V gene lost 2 bases and the J gene lost 5 bases, with 19 bases spanning the gap. Germline V lookup: CDR1 MNHNY, CDR2 SVGAGI (reference sequence). CDR3 length: 16 residues.

This clone came up a few times. This chain connects TRBV4-1 to TRBJ1-5; D possibly corresponds to TRBD1 (5 bases). V lost 4 bases and J lost 5, with 18 bases in between. This CDR3 is built from 16 residues. Germline loops: CDR1 MGHRA, CDR2 YSYEKL. CDR3 coding DNA: TGCGCCAGCAGCCGGGCTTGGGGCAGCTTCGATCAGCCCCAGCATTTT. It encodes CASSRAWGSFDQPQHF.

This CDR3 is CASSWTGGAGEQYF. CDR3 coding DNA: TGCGCCAGCAGCTGGACAGGTGGGGCCGGCGAGCAGTACTTC. V usage is TRBV5-1 and J usage is TRBJ2-7, with 7 bases fitting TRBD1. Trimming cost V 3 bases and J 6 bases; bases outside gene matches: 9. This CDR3 is 14 amino acids long. Germline assignment: CDR1 SGHRS and CDR2 YFSETQ.

In its sample, this clone was seen once. In nucleotides, the CDR3 is TGCGCCAGCAGCTTGGTCAGTTCGAACACCGGGGAGCTGTTTTTT. The encoded protein is CASSLVSSNTGELFF. The rearrangement joins TRBV5-1 to TRBJ2-2, with unresolved D. With 0 bases removed from V and 0 bases from J, the gap between germline ends came to 6 bases. This CDR3 contains 15 residues. Germline V gene lookup returns CDR1 SGHRS and CDR2 YFSETQ.

This clone was observed a single time. The chain links TRBV6-2 or TRBV6-3 to TRBJ2-5; D perhaps matches TRBD1 (5 bases). The germline V gene has CDR1 MNHEY and CDR2 SVGEGT. CDR3 length: 13 residues. The V gene lost 8 bases and the J gene lost 1 base, with 11 bases spanning the gap. The CDR3 reads CASGLTAQETQYF. Written as DNA, the CDR3 is TGTGCCAGCGGTTTGACAGCCCAAGAGACCCAGTACTTC.

The chain has TRBV27 and TRBJ1-1, with 7 bases fitting TRBD1. CDR1 and CDR2 from the germline V gene are MNHEY and SMNVEV (reference sequence). The CDR3 is made up of 14 amino acids. V trimming: 6 bases; J trimming: 5 bases; junction bases outside the gene matches: 9. CDR3 sequence reads: CASRQQGKGTEAFF. CDR3 in DNA: TGTGCCAGCAGGCAACAGGGGAAGGGGACTGAAGCTTTCTTT.

The chain carries TRBV18 and TRBJ2-5, with 7 bases that match TRBD2. V dropped 2 bases and J dropped 0; count of bases not matched to a gene: 6. The V gene's germline CDR1 is KGHSH and CDR2 LQKENI. The CDR3 consists of 16 residues. CDR3 in DNA: TGTGCCAGCTCACCAGAGGTAGCGGGCAACCAAGAGACCCAGTACTTC. It is translated as CASSPEVAGNQETQYF. The entire variable domain, with the rest obtained from reference TRBV18 and TRBJ2-5, is as follows: NAGVMQNPRHLVRRRGQEARLRCSPMKGHSHVYWYRQLPEEGLKFMVYLQKENIIDESGMPKERFSAEFPKEGPSILRIQQVVRGDSAAYFCASSPEVAGNQETQYFGPGTRLLVL.

The rearrangement links TRBV4-3 to TRBJ1-5; D is ambiguous. Germline loops: CDR1 LGHNA, CDR2 YSLEER. Trimming took off 2 bases at V and 7 bases at J, with 9 bases between the two ends. This CDR3 has 13 amino acids. CDR3 loop: CASSQLLSQPQHF. In DNA, the CDR3 is TGCGCCAGCAGCCAACTTCTAAGCCAGCCCCAGCATTTT.

V gene TRBV7-2 combines with J gene TRBJ2-7; 7 bases are shared with TRBD1. V was pared by 5 bases and J by 7 bases, with 14 bases of the junction left unmatched. Germline assignment: CDR1 SGHTA and CDR2 FQGNSA. The CDR3 covers 15 residues. The CDR3 here is CASSQWGQKLREQYF. CDR3 nucleotides: TGTGCCAGCAGCCAGTGGGGACAGAAACTCAGGGAGCAGTACTTC. Looking up the rest from reference TRBV7-2 and TRBJ2-7 gives the full variable domain: GAGVSQSPSNKVTEKGKDVELRCDPISGHTALYWYRQSLGQGLEFLIYFQGNSAPDKSGLPSDRFSAERTGGSVSTLTIQRTQQEDSAVYLCASSQWGQKLREQYFGPGTRLTVT.

In this sample, this clone turned up a few times. The rearrangement uses TRBV9 and TRBJ2-1, with 13 positions matching TRBD2. Trimming took 3 bases from V and 7 from J; bases not matched to a gene: 10. CDR1 is SGDLS and CDR2 is YYNGEE in the germline V gene. This CDR3 is built from 17 residues. The CDR3 spells CASSAGSSGLAGNEQFF. CDR3 nucleotides: TGTGCCAGCAGCGCTGGGTCCTCGGGACTAGCGGGAAATGAGCAGTTCTTC.

The chain uses TRBV6-6 and TRBJ2-1; 10 bases fit TRBD2. With 6 bases clipped from V and 9 bases from J, the junction kept 8 bases outside the gene matches. Germline V gene lookup returns CDR1 MNHNY and CDR2 SVGAGI (reference sequence). CDR3 size: 14 residues. The CDR3 region is CASSSGLAIGEQFF. DNA of the CDR3: TGTGCCAGCAGCTCGGGACTAGCGATCGGTGAGCAGTTCTTC.

This clone was recorded a few times. The chain employs TRBV6-2 or TRBV6-3 and TRBJ2-4; TRBD1 aligns across 7 bases. V shed 0 bases, J shed 0 bases, and the junction held 5 bases outside the gene matches. Germline-derived CDR1 and CDR2 are MNHEY and SVGEGT. CDR3 length: 17 residues. CDR3 sequence reads: CASSYSQGSLAKNIQYF. The CDR3 DNA reads TGTGCCAGCAGTTACTCACAGGGGAGTCTAGCCAAAAACATTCAGTACTTC.

The rearrangement uses TRBV19 and TRBJ2-1; 14 positions agree with TRBD2. The CDR3 spans 18 residues. Germline CDR1 is LNHDA and CDR2 is SQIVND (reference sequence). V dropped 5 bases and J dropped 2; count of bases not matched to a gene: 8. The CDR3 sequence: CASSDPGLAGVPYNEQFF. CDR3 in DNA: TGTGCCAGTAGTGACCCGGGACTAGCGGGGGTACCCTACAATGAGCAGTTCTTC.

The chain combines TRBV5-1 with TRBJ1-1; D possibly corresponds to TRBD1 (5 bases). Germline V gene sequence: CDR1 SGHRS, CDR2 YFSETQ. This CDR3 comprises 15 residues. Trimming took off 0 bases at V and 0 bases at J, with 9 bases between the two ends. In DNA, the CDR3 is TGCGCCAGCAGCTTGGAACAGGCGTTGAACACTGAAGCTTTCTTT. As protein: CASSLEQALNTEAFF.

In its sample, this clone was seen once. This chain connects TRBV12-5 to TRBJ1-1; 9 nucleotides agree with TRBD1. The germline V gene has CDR1 LGHNT and CDR2 FRNRAP. V shed 4 bases and J 8 bases; nucleotides not matched to a gene: 5. This CDR3 is 13 amino acids long. The CDR3 is CASGWGQGGEAFF. In DNA, the CDR3 is TGTGCTAGTGGTTGGGGACAGGGCGGGGAAGCTTTCTTT.

The chain joins TRBV19 to TRBJ1-5; possible D gene TRBD1, 5 bases. V dropped 4 bases and J dropped 5 bases, with 15 bases sitting between them. The CDR3 consists of 15 residues. Per the germline V gene, CDR1 is LNHDA and CDR2 is SQIVND (reference sequence). CDR3 nucleotide sequence: TGTGCCAGTAGTACGAGTACGGGGGGTTATCAGCCCCAGCATTTT. Amino acid sequence: CASSTSTGGYQPQHF.

The CDR3 DNA follows: TGTGCCAGCAGCGGGGACAGGGGGTACACTGAAGCTTTCTTT. Protein: CASSGDRGYTEAFF. The chain couples TRBV5-6 to TRBJ1-1; 11 bases are shared with TRBD1. This CDR3 has 14 amino acids. Germline CDR1 reads SGHDT; CDR2 reads YYEEEE. The V gene end was trimmed by 4 bases and the J gene end by 3 bases; junction bases not matched to a gene: 2.

This clone has a handful of counts. The chain uses TRBV7-9 and TRBJ1-2, with no clear D. The germline CDR1 and CDR2 sequences are SEHNR and FQNEAQ (reference sequence). The CDR3 contains 14 residues. Trimming removed 4 bases from V and 2 bases from J, with 11 bases in between. CDR3 sequence: CASSSLAGNYGYTF. CDR3 coding DNA: TGTGCCAGCAGCTCCCTGGCGGGGAACTATGGCTACACCTTC.

This clone was seen only a few times. The rearrangement links TRBV5-1 to TRBJ2-1; 10 bases map to TRBD2. Germline V gene sequence: CDR1 SGHRS, CDR2 YFSETQ. Trimming removed 3 bases from V and 3 bases from J; junction bases left unmatched: 3. CDR3 length equals 15 residues. CDR3 coding DNA: TGCGCCAGCAGCTCCGGGACTAGCGACTACAATGAGCAGTTCTTC. Its protein is CASSSGTSDYNEQFF.

The chain carries TRBV10-1 and TRBJ1-1; no clear D. This CDR3 has 14 amino acids. The V gene lost 2 bases and the J gene lost 1 base, with 8 bases spanning the gap. Germline CDR1 and CDR2: WNHNN and SYGVQD (reference sequence). CDR3 in amino acids: CASSESFGNTEAFF. The DNA of the CDR3 is TGCGCCAGCAGTGAGAGTTTCGGGAACACTGAAGCTTTCTTT.

CDR3 region: CASSLVALNTEAFF. In nucleotides, the CDR3 is TGTGCCAGCAGCTTAGTCGCGCTGAACACTGAAGCTTTCTTT. The chain joins TRBV7-9 to TRBJ1-1, with D uncertain. CDR1 and CDR2 (germline): SEHNR, FQNEAQ (reference sequence). The germline V and J ends were trimmed by 1 base and 0 bases, with 6 bases remaining between them. This CDR3 has 14 residues. Variable domain in full (rest from reference TRBV7-9 and TRBJ1-1): DTGVSQNPRHKITKRGQNVTFRCDPISEHNRLYWYRQTLGQGPEFLTYFQNEAQLEKSRLLSDRFSAERPKGSFSTLEIQRTEQGDSAMYLCASSLVALNTEAFFGQGTRLTVV.

This clone is a singleton in its sample. V gene TRBV12-3 or TRBV12-4 combines with J gene TRBJ2-2; D is undetermined. This CDR3 region has 12 residues. The ends were cut back, 5 bases at V and 6 bases at J, with 7 bases in the middle. CDR3 in amino acids: CASSPGPGELFF. CDR3 nucleotides: TGTGCCAGCAGTCCTGGCCCCGGGGAGCTGTTTTTT.

This chain uses TRBV4-1 with TRBJ1-2; TRBD1 agrees at 9 bases. CDR3 length: 16 amino acids. CDR1 and CDR2 (germline): MGHRA, YSYEKL. The junction had 6 bases not matched to a gene; V was cut back by 0 bases and J by 4 bases. The CDR3 protein is CASSQEGTGGGYGYTF. DNA for the CDR3: TGCGCCAGCAGCCAAGAGGGAACAGGGGGCGGCTATGGCTACACCTTC.

This chain connects TRBV9 to TRBJ2-5; D gene uncertain. The V gene's germline CDR1 is SGDLS and CDR2 YYNGEE. This CDR3 contains 15 residues. V dropped 0 bases and J dropped 2 bases, with 11 bases sitting between them. The CDR3 DNA follows: TGTGCCAGCAGCGTAGTTGGTGCCAGGCAAGAGACCCAGTACTTC. It codes for CASSVVGARQETQYF. Looking up the rest from reference TRBV9 and TRBJ2-5 gives the full variable domain: DSGVTQTPKHLITATGQRVTLRCSPRSGDLSVYWYQQSLDQGLQFLIQYYNGEERAKGNILERFSAQQFPDLHSELNLSSLELGDSALYFCASSVVGARQETQYFGPGTRLLVL.

V and J are TRBV7-9 and TRBJ1-2; a possible D gene is TRBD1 (5 bases). The CDR3 has 12 residues. Germline V lookup: CDR1 SEHNR, CDR2 FQNEAQ (reference sequence). The germline V and J ends were trimmed by 0 bases and 6 bases, with 5 bases remaining between them. CDR3 loop: CASSLATDGYTF. For the CDR3, the DNA is TGTGCCAGCAGCTTAGCGACAGATGGCTACACCTTC.